These 27 T cell receptor beta chains originate from one sample sequenced in a study of shared clonotypes between healthy human individuals. The method was immunoSEQ multiplex PCR; TCRdb's version includes in-frame clones alone and lacks a portion of them. Of some 530,000 clones listed, around 85% are singletons. Sequencing was done on a sample of PBMCs. The receptors derive from a woman aged 35 to 49 in good health. Some clones in this sample may be carry-over from other donors' samples.

The chain carries TRBV27 and TRBJ2-2; tentative D call: TRBD2 (6 bases). Germline values: CDR1 MNHEY, CDR2 SMNVEV (reference sequence). This CDR3 contains 15 residues. The V end lost 4 bases, the J end lost 4 bases, and 13 bases lay between the germline ends. In DNA, the CDR3 is TGTGCCAGCAGTTCCTCCGCGGGAATCACCGGGGAGCTGTTTTTT. Translation: CASSSSAGITGELFF.

The CDR3 nucleotides are TGTGCTAGTGGTTTGGATGTGGGACAGAACACTGAAGCTTTCTTT. Protein: CASGLDVGQNTEAFF. The chain carries TRBV12-5 and TRBJ1-1; tentative D call: TRBD1 (6 bases). Trimming cost V 1 base and J 1 base, with 10 bases left between them. Germline CDR1 and CDR2: LGHNT and FRNRAP. There are 15 residues in the CDR3.

As concerns this clone: It is likely a read error: a sequence one base away is far more abundant. CDR3 coding DNA: TGCGGCGTTGAGGAGGGGGCCCCGGGACAGGGGGCGTACGAGCAGTACTTC. As protein: CGVEEGAPGQGAYEQYF. V usage is TRBV29-1 and J usage is TRBJ2-7; 12 nucleotides line up with TRBD1. The CDR3 totals 17 residues. The germline V gene has CDR1 SQVTM and CDR2 ANQGSEA.

V usage is TRBV6-6 and J usage is TRBJ2-2; D might be TRBD1 (6 bases). Germline V gene sequence: CDR1 MNHNY, CDR2 SVGAGI (reference sequence). The CDR3 contains 14 residues. Trimming shortened V by 4 bases and J by 5 bases, and 11 bases separated the two germline ends. CDR3 loop: CASSSDSPTGELFF. The CDR3 coding sequence is TGTGCCAGCAGTTCGGACAGCCCTACCGGGGAGCTGTTTTTT.

Only one count was recorded for this clone. The rearrangement joins TRBV4-3 to TRBJ2-1; TRBD1 is a possible D gene (6 bases). Germline values: CDR1 LGHNA, CDR2 YSLEER. Trimming shortened V by 2 bases and J by 2 bases, and 10 bases separated the two germline ends. This CDR3 has 15 amino acids. The CDR3 loop is CASSQRQAAYNEQFF. CDR3 DNA sequence: TGCGCCAGCAGCCAAAGACAGGCGGCCTACAATGAGCAGTTCTTC.

The CDR3 sequence: CASRKGQVADTQYF. CDR3 in DNA: TGTGCCAGCAGAAAGGGACAGGTAGCAGATACGCAGTATTTT. This chain uses TRBV2 with TRBJ2-3; 8 positions match TRBD1. Germline CDR1 and CDR2: SNHLY and FYNNEI. The CDR3 sequence is 14 residues long. V was pared by 6 bases and J by 4 bases, with 6 bases of the junction left unmatched. Full variable domain (rest looked up from reference TRBV2 and TRBJ2-3): EPEVTQTPSHQVTQMGQEVILRCVPISNHLYFYWYRQILGQKVEFLVSFYNNEISEKSEIFDDQFSVERPDGSNFTLKIRSTKLEDSAMYFCASRKGQVADTQYFGPGTRLTVL.

The chain is built from TRBV7-9 and TRBJ2-1; TRBD1 aligns across 7 bases. The CDR3 runs to 15 residues. The ends lost 4 bases at V and 2 bases at J; junction bases unmatched: 5. Germline V CDR1 and CDR2: SEHNR, FQNEAQ (reference sequence). CDR3 sequence (DNA): TGTGCCAGCAGCTCTAGGGGACAGACCTACAATGAGCAGTTCTTC. Translating gives CASSSRGQTYNEQFF.

The count of this clone is one. This sequence is one base from a far larger clone and is likely a read error. The same CDR3 arises from other DNA sequences in this sample as well. The J gene is TRBJ2-2, the V gene TRBV5-4, with D tentatively TRBD2 (5 bases). CDR3 length: 16 residues. Germline assignment: CDR1 SGHNT and CDR2 YYREEE (reference sequence). The CDR3 reads CASSLDARRSTGELFF. DNA for the CDR3: TGTGCCAGCAGCTTGGACGCTAGGAGGAGCACCGGGGAACTGTTTTTT.

Regarding this clone: This sample also contains other DNA sequences that code for the same CDR3. The gene calls are TRBV11-2 and TRBJ2-2; tentatively, D is TRBD1 or TRBD2 (5 bases each). Trimming pared 3 bases from V and 6 bases from J, leaving 5 bases between. The V gene's germline CDR1 is SGHAT and CDR2 FQNNGV. The CDR3 contains 12 residues. CDR3 sequence: CASSLGAGELFF. The DNA of the CDR3 is TGTGCCAGCAGCTTGGGGGCCGGGGAGCTGTTTTTT.

This clone was found a few times. J is TRBJ2-1 and V is TRBV30; 15 bases line up with TRBD2. This CDR3 contains 17 residues. V trimming: 1 base; J trimming: 6 bases; junction bases outside the gene matches: 7. CDR1 and CDR2 from the germline V gene are GTSNPN and SVGIG (reference sequence). The CDR3 coding sequence is TGTGCCTGGAGTGCCACTGGACTAGCGGGAGGGGGCAATGAGCAGTTCTTC. It translates to CAWSATGLAGGGNEQFF.

This clone was picked up a small number of times. The identical CDR3 is also encoded by other nucleotide sequences in the sample. V and J are TRBV29-1 and TRBJ2-5, with D possibly being TRBD1 (6 bases). This CDR3 has 11 amino acids. Germline CDR1 SQVTM, CDR2 ANQGSEA. V lost 2 bases, J lost 5 bases, and 6 bases lay in between. Here the CDR3 reads CSVERGETQYF. The CDR3 DNA reads as TGCAGCGTTGAAAGGGGGGAGACCCAGTACTTC. Full variable domain (remainder filled in from reference TRBV29-1 and TRBJ2-5): SAVISQKPSRDICQRGTSLTIQCQVDSQVTMMFWYRQQPGQSLTLIATANQGSEATYESGFVIDKFPISRPNLTFSTLTVSNMSPEDSSIYLCSVERGETQYFGPGTRLLVL.

The chain couples TRBV6-8 to TRBJ2-1; weak D call: TRBD2 (5 bases). CDR1 and CDR2 from the germline V gene are MNHGY and SAAAGT. The CDR3 loop spans 14 amino acids. Trimming stripped 6 bases from V and 3 bases from J, with 12 bases between. The CDR3 nucleotides are TGTGCCAGCAGCGGGGTTCCTCACTACAATGAGCAGTTCTTC. Its protein is CASSGVPHYNEQFF.

This clone was observed a single time. The rearrangement joins TRBV18 to TRBJ2-2; 13 nucleotides agree with TRBD2. Trimming cost V 2 bases and J 2 bases; bases outside gene matches: 5. Per the germline V gene, CDR1 is KGHSH and CDR2 is LQKENI. The CDR3 is made up of 18 amino acids. The CDR3 loop reads CASSPLGLAGANTGELFF. The CDR3 DNA sequence: TGTGCCAGCTCACCATTAGGACTAGCGGGAGCAAACACCGGGGAGCTGTTTTTT.

The V call is TRBV27, the J call TRBJ2-7, with D possibly matching TRBD1 (6 bases). The CDR3 runs to 15 residues. Trimming cost V 6 bases and J 0 bases, with 15 bases left between them. The germline gives CDR1 MNHEY, CDR2 SMNVEV (reference sequence). CDR3 sequence (DNA): TGTGCCAGCAGATCACGGGACATTTCCTCCTACGAGCAGTACTTC. Its protein product is CASRSRDISSYEQYF.

Worth noting for this clone: The likely explanation is a read error, given a far larger clone one base away. The chain has TRBV11-2 and TRBJ1-2; 9 positions match TRBD1. V was pared by 5 bases and J by 5 bases, with 9 bases of the junction left unmatched. CDR3 length equals 15 residues. Germline values: CDR1 SGHAT, CDR2 FQNNGV. The CDR3 sequence: CASSPRTGVRYGYTF. The DNA for the CDR3 is TGTGCCAGCAGCCCTCGGACAGGGGTGAGGTATGGCTACACCTTC.

Written as DNA, the CDR3 is TGCGCCAGCAGGTACAGGGATTGGGATTCCTACGAGCAGTACTTC. As protein: CASRYRDWDSYEQYF. The chain links TRBV5-1 to TRBJ2-7; D is possibly TRBD1 (6 bases). The V gene's germline CDR1 is SGHRS and CDR2 YFSETQ. The CDR3 length is 15 residues. Trimming cost V 5 bases and J 1 base, with 16 bases left between them.

The gene calls are TRBV19 and TRBJ1-5; unclear D gene. Trimming shortened V by 0 bases and J by 1 base, and 7 bases separated the two germline ends. The CDR3 has 15 amino acids. The germline gives CDR1 LNHDA, CDR2 SQIVND (reference sequence). The CDR3 DNA sequence: TGTGCCAGTAGTATAGATAGAGGAAGCAATCAGCCCCAGCATTTT. Amino acids: CASSIDRGSNQPQHF.

For this clone: This is likely an artifact of a read error, given a far larger clone one base away. A read error is likely, as this CDR3 ends without the conserved phenylalanine or tryptophan. CDR3 DNA: TGTGCCAGCAGCTCACGAGGATACGAGCAGTACCTC. This translates into CASSSRGYEQYL. The chain combines TRBV5-4 with TRBJ2-7; D not resolved. V was cut by 3 bases and J by 4 bases, with 8 bases left in between. The CDR3 is made up of 12 amino acids. Germline V lookup: CDR1 SGHNT, CDR2 YYREEE (reference sequence).

V usage is TRBV5-1 and J usage is TRBJ2-6, with D perhaps assigned TRBD1 or TRBD2 (5 bases each). V was pared by 3 bases and J by 3 bases, with 16 bases between. There are 17 residues in the CDR3. Per germline, CDR1 SGHRS and CDR2 YFSETQ. The CDR3 nucleotides are TGCGCCAGCAGCTCGGGACGCGCAAGGGGTGGGGCCAACGTCCTGACTTTC. Translated: CASSSGRARGGANVLTF.

This clone was counted only a few times. The CDR3 DNA sequence: TGTGCCAGCAGTTACGGAGGGGTGGAGCCCCAGCATTTT. This gives the protein CASSYGGVEPQHF. This chain connects TRBV6-5 to TRBJ1-5, with a possible D match to TRBD1 (5 bases). V lost 2 bases to trimming and J lost 8 bases, with 10 bases between them. The CDR3 is 13 amino acids. Looked up from germline, CDR1 is MNHEY and CDR2 is SVGAGI.

V is TRBV7-9 and J is TRBJ1-2, with D unclear. CDR3 size: 14 residues. Germline loops: CDR1 SEHNR, CDR2 FQNEAQ (reference sequence). V was pared by 1 base and J by 8 bases, with 14 bases between. CDR3 DNA: TGTGCCAGCAGCTTAGACGCGGTGGTGGGCGGCTACACCTTC. It yields the protein CASSLDAVVGGYTF. Supplemented by reference TRBV7-9 and TRBJ1-2, the full variable domain reads DTGVSQNPRHKITKRGQNVTFRCDPISEHNRLYWYRQTLGQGPEFLTYFQNEAQLEKSRLLSDRFSAERPKGSFSTLEIQRTEQGDSAMYLCASSLDAVVGGYTFGSGTRLTVV.

J is TRBJ2-5 and V is TRBV9; D uncertain. The germline V and J ends were trimmed by 3 bases and 3 bases, with 9 bases remaining between them. The CDR3 extends over 13 amino acids. Germline V gives CDR1 SGDLS, CDR2 YYNGEE. DNA of the CDR3: TGTGCCAGCAGCGATAGTGGAGAAGAGACCCAGTACTTC. Its protein is CASSDSGEETQYF.

To note about this clone: A far larger clone is one base from this, pointing to a likely read error. The same CDR3 arises from other DNA sequences in this sample as well. V usage is TRBV28 and J usage is TRBJ2-5; D is undetermined. V dropped 1 base and J dropped 5 bases, with 8 bases sitting between them. Germline loops: CDR1 MDHEN, CDR2 SYDVKM. The length of the CDR3 is 13 residues. CDR3 in DNA: TGTGCCAGCAGTTTATCAGGTCGTGAGACCCAGTACTTC. As protein: CASSLSGRETQYF.

At least ten counts were recorded for this clone. The same CDR3 can be traced to other DNA sequences in this sample. J is TRBJ2-2 and V is TRBV5-6, with 7 bases matching TRBD2. Germline lookup yields CDR1 SGHDT and CDR2 YYEEEE. The V and J ends lost 1 base and 7 bases, in that order; junction bases with no gene match: 7. The CDR3 sequence is 15 residues long. The CDR3 reads CASSLSGTNYGELFF. CDR3 nucleotide sequence: TGTGCCAGCAGCTTGAGTGGGACTAATTACGGGGAGCTGTTTTTT.

A note on this clone: A far larger clone is one nucleotide away, so this likely arose from a read error. The chain uses TRBV4-1 and TRBJ1-1; D is possibly TRBD1 (5 bases). The V end was cut by 2 bases, the J end by 5 bases, with 15 bases between. There are 15 residues in the CDR3. CDR1 is MGHRA and CDR2 is YSYEKL in the germline V gene. The CDR3 DNA reads TGCGCCAGCAGCCAATGGACACTGCGAAGAACTGAAGCTTTCTTT. Its protein is CASSQWTLRRTEAFF.

V and J are TRBV30 and TRBJ1-6; 7 nucleotides match TRBD1. V gave up 3 bases and J gave up 8 bases; unmatched junction bases: 7. The CDR3 totals 14 residues. The germline V gene has CDR1 GTSNPN and CDR2 SVGIG (reference sequence). The CDR3 loop reads CAWSISQGDSPLHF. CDR3 coding DNA: TGTGCCTGGAGCATTTCCCAGGGGGATTCACCCCTCCACTTT.

This chain joins TRBV9 and TRBJ1-5; D uncertain. V was shortened by 3 bases and J by 4 bases, with 11 bases between the two germline ends. The CDR3 runs to 14 residues. Per the germline V gene, CDR1 is SGDLS and CDR2 is YYNGEE. In DNA, the CDR3 is TGTGCCAGCAGCGGCCCGGGTGGGAATCAGCCCCAGCATTTT. It codes for CASSGPGGNQPQHF.